One and the same sample provided the 8 T cell receptor beta chains below, sequenced in a study of shared clonotypes between healthy human individuals. The repertoire was sequenced with immunoSEQ multiplex PCR; TCRdb's copy has only in-frame clones and lacks some. The sample yields 600,000 to 700,000 clones, around 78% seen once. Source material: memory CD4+ T cells sorted from blood. Noted subset: CD45RA-negative fraction. The source of these receptors is a woman aged 25 to 39 in good health.

The chain joins TRBV28 to TRBJ1-5; 10 bases map to TRBD1. The V gene's germline CDR1 is MDHEN and CDR2 SYDVKM. The V and J ends lost 4 bases and 6 bases, in that order; junction bases with no gene match: 9. The CDR3 loop spans 16 amino acids. The DNA of the CDR3 is TGTGCCAGCAGTTCCTCTGACAGGGGGCTAGGTCAGCCCCAGCATTTT. Protein: CASSSSDRGLGQPQHF.

The J gene is TRBJ2-1, the V gene TRBV29-1; 7 positions match TRBD2. This CDR3 is built from 13 residues. V was clipped by 6 bases and J by 7 bases; unmatched bases: 9. The germline gives CDR1 SQVTM, CDR2 ANQGSEA. The CDR3 bases are TGCAGCGTACAAGCGGGATCGCGGAATGAGCAGTTCTTC. It encodes CSVQAGSRNEQFF.

For this clone: This may be a read error, as it is one base from a much larger clone. The same CDR3 arises from other DNA sequences in this sample as well. The chain carries TRBV6-6 and TRBJ2-2; no firm D call. Germline CDR1 MNHNY, CDR2 SVGAGI (reference sequence). There are 14 residues in the CDR3. The ends were cut back, 0 bases at V and 1 base at J, with 3 bases in the middle. The CDR3 coding sequence is TGTGCCAGCAGTTACTCGGGGAACACCGGGGAGCTGTTTTTT. Protein product: CASSYSGNTGELFF.

This clone was counted ten times or more. This sequence joins TRBV4-1 and TRBJ1-1, with TRBD1 matching 7 bases. This CDR3 contains 15 residues. Trimming at V came to 1 base and at J to 3 bases, leaving 5 bases not matched to a gene. Germline V lookup: CDR1 MGHRA, CDR2 YSYEKL. The chain's CDR3 is CASSQAGQPHTEAFF. The CDR3 bases are TGCGCCAGCAGCCAAGCGGGACAGCCTCACACTGAAGCTTTCTTT.

This clone was detected only a few times. The CDR3 here is CASSLFRGDGPRGVGGEKLFF. CDR3 DNA: TGTGCCAGCAGTTTATTTCGTGGCGACGGCCCGAGGGGGGTAGGGGGAGAAAAACTGTTTTTT. V and J are TRBV27 and TRBJ1-4; a weak D match, TRBD1 (6 bases). CDR3 length: 21 amino acids. CDR1 and CDR2 from the germline V gene are MNHEY and SMNVEV (reference sequence). V was shortened by 1 base and J by 8 bases, with 32 bases between the two germline ends.

The chain combines TRBV19 with TRBJ2-5; 13 bases are shared with TRBD2. V lost 9 bases to trimming and J lost 2 bases; unmatched junction nucleotides: 3. Germline CDR1 reads LNHDA; CDR2 reads SQIVND (reference sequence). The CDR3 contains 14 residues. For the CDR3, the DNA is TGTGCCAGCGGGACTAGCGGGAATCAAGAGACCCAGTACTTC. It translates to CASGTSGNQETQYF.

The J gene is TRBJ2-2, the V gene TRBV7-9; 7 nucleotides line up with TRBD2. The CDR3 consists of 14 residues. The germline CDR1 and CDR2 sequences are SEHNR and FQNEAQ (reference sequence). J was trimmed by 9 bases and V by 5 bases; bases with no gene match: 9. CDR3 nucleotide sequence: TGTGCCAGCAGCCCCGCTGGGGGGGACCGGGAGCTGTTTTTT. As protein: CASSPAGGDRELFF.

This clone has ten or more counts. The gene calls are TRBV29-1 and TRBJ2-2; the D is unclear. Per germline, CDR1 SQVTM and CDR2 ANQGSEA. This CDR3 is 12 amino acids long. V was pared by 2 bases and J by 7 bases, with 8 bases between. This CDR3 is CSVETDLGELFF. CDR3 DNA sequence: TGCAGCGTTGAAACAGATCTCGGGGAGCTGTTTTTT.